A single sample is the source of the 15 T cell receptor beta chains below, sequenced in a study of CD8+ T cells in alopecia areata. Extraction of RNA preceded its reverse transcription into cDNA, which served as the sequencing template. Method: immunoSEQ multiplex PCR; TCRdb's copy keeps in-frame clones and lacks some. The sample includes 180,000 or so clones, approximately 49% of them seen just once. Specified treatment: oral pan-JAK inhibitor, 5-10 mg twice daily. Specimen: CD8+ T cells sorted from blood, collected around week 54, from a patient treated with tofacitinib. These receptors originate from a human donor with alopecia areata.

The chain links TRBV13 to TRBJ2-7; tentatively, D is TRBD1 (5 bases). The CDR3 runs to 14 residues. Germline V gives CDR1 PRHDT, CDR2 FYEKMQ (reference sequence). V shed 5 bases and J shed 3 bases, with 14 bases lying between them. In DNA form, the CDR3 reads TGTGCCAGCAGCGACCCAGGGCAGCACTACGAGCAGTACTTC. This sequence encodes CASSDPGQHYEQYF. Full variable domain (outside the CDR3, taken from reference TRBV13 and TRBJ2-7): AAGVIQSPRHLIKEKRETATLKCYPIPRHDTVYWYQQGPGQDPQFLISFYEKMQSDKGSIPDRFSAQQFSDYHSELNMSSLELGDSALYFCASSDPGQHYEQYFGPGTRLTVT.

The J gene is TRBJ2-1, the V gene TRBV5-6, with D possibly TRBD2 on 6 matching bases. The CDR3 is 12 residues long. The germline gives CDR1 SGHDT, CDR2 YYEEEE. V was clipped by 2 bases and J by 8 bases, with 8 bases between them. CDR3 loop: CASSLLAYEQFF. CDR3 nucleotides: TGTGCCAGCAGCTTACTAGCCTATGAGCAGTTCTTC.

This clone was seen only a few times. V and J are TRBV10-3 and TRBJ2-5; D is uncertain. CDR3 length equals 12 residues. Germline V gene data show CDR1 as ENHRY and CDR2 as SYGVKD. V lost 0 bases to trimming and J lost 4 bases, with 3 bases between them. The DNA of the CDR3 is TGTGCCATCAGTGAGTCGAGAGAGACCCAGTACTTC. This codes for CAISESRETQYF.

The rearrangement uses TRBV4-3 and TRBJ2-3, with D perhaps matching TRBD1 (6 bases). V lost 0 bases, J lost 2 bases, and 9 bases lay in between. The CDR3 length is 15 residues. CDR1 LGHNA and CDR2 YSLEER come from the germline V gene. CDR3 sequence: CASSQDRGHTDTQYF. The CDR3 DNA sequence: TGCGCCAGCAGCCAAGACAGGGGACACACAGATACGCAGTATTTT.

The chain links TRBV9 to TRBJ1-2, with D unclear. V lost 6 bases, J lost 3 bases, and 12 bases lay in between. Germline CDR1 SGDLS, CDR2 YYNGEE. CDR3 length equals 13 residues. CDR3 residues: CASTPREDYGYTF. The CDR3 region has the DNA TGTGCCAGCACCCCAAGGGAAGACTATGGCTACACCTTC.

The chain uses TRBV6-6 and TRBJ1-6; no clear D gene. Per the germline V gene, CDR1 is MNHNY and CDR2 is SVGAGI (reference sequence). Trimming stripped 5 bases from V and 8 bases from J, with 16 bases between. This CDR3 contains 15 residues. The CDR3 reads CASSPKLVRDSPLHF. The CDR3 DNA follows: TGTGCCAGCAGTCCCAAACTCGTTAGAGATTCACCCCTCCACTTT.

This clone was recorded a few times. This chain uses TRBV2 with TRBJ2-6, with D hard to call. Germline V gene data show CDR1 as SNHLY and CDR2 as FYNNEI. The CDR3 is 16 residues long. V lost 2 bases to trimming and J lost 2 bases, with 10 bases between them. The DNA of the CDR3 is TGTGCCAGCAGTGAAATTGTGGGTGCTGGGGCCAACGTCCTGACTTTC. It encodes CASSEIVGAGANVLTF.

Regarding this clone: Other DNA sequences in this specimen translate into the identical CDR3. V and J are TRBV28 and TRBJ2-7; TRBD1 is a possible D gene (5 bases). Trimming took off 2 bases at V and 3 bases at J, with 5 bases between the two ends. The CDR3 contains 12 residues. Per the germline V gene, CDR1 is MDHEN and CDR2 is SYDVKM. The CDR3: CASSLRGYEQYF. CDR3 DNA: TGTGCCAGCAGTTTAAGGGGCTACGAGCAGTACTTC.

The chain combines TRBV7-9 with TRBJ1-5, with TRBD1 identical over 8 bases. Germline assignment: CDR1 SEHNR and CDR2 FQNEAQ (reference sequence). J lost 6 bases, V lost 5 bases, and 9 bases had no gene match. The length of the CDR3 is 15 residues. CDR3 DNA: TGTGCCAGCAGCCTAGGACAGGGAGTTACTCAGCCCCAGCATTTT. This translates into CASSLGQGVTQPQHF.

The V call is TRBV27, the J call TRBJ2-1; D possibly corresponds to TRBD1 (5 bases). The CDR3 length is 14 residues. Germline values: CDR1 MNHEY, CDR2 SMNVEV (reference sequence). Trimming removed 3 bases from V and 4 bases from J, with 10 bases in between. The CDR3 bases are TGTGCCAGCAGTTTTTCAGGGCCGTACAATGAGCAGTTCTTC. Protein sequence: CASSFSGPYNEQFF.

There are a few counts of this clone. The same CDR3 can be traced to other DNA sequences in this sample. DNA of the CDR3: TGTGCCAGCAGCTTACAGGGCGACACTGAAGCTTTCTTT. It is translated as CASSLQGDTEAFF. The chain recombines TRBV7-3 with TRBJ1-1, with a possible D match to TRBD1 (5 bases). V was pared by 2 bases and J by 3 bases, with 7 bases between. The CDR3 totals 13 residues. Per germline, CDR1 SGHTA and CDR2 FQGTGA.

This clone showed up many times. The V gene is TRBV6-4, the J gene TRBJ2-1; TRBD2 aligns across 12 bases. CDR1 is MRHNA, CDR2 SNTAGT, per germline. The CDR3 loop spans 15 amino acids. The ends lost 4 bases at V and 3 bases at J; junction bases unmatched: 1. CDR3: CASSGTSGNYNEQFF. CDR3 in DNA: TGTGCCAGCAGTGGGACTAGCGGGAACTACAATGAGCAGTTCTTC.

A few counts support this clone. The chain joins TRBV7-8 to TRBJ2-3, with TRBD2 matching over 7 bases. This CDR3 comprises 15 residues. V trimming: 6 bases; J trimming: 0 bases; junction bases outside the gene matches: 6. Germline CDR1 SGHVS, CDR2 FQNEAQ. CDR3 in amino acids: CASSEQRGSTDTQYF. Here the CDR3 DNA reads TGTGCCAGCAGTGAGCAGCGGGGTAGCACAGATACGCAGTATTTT.

This clone was seen only a few times. The rearrangement joins TRBV27 to TRBJ1-2; 10 bases agree with TRBD1. Trimming at V came to 6 bases and at J to 7 bases, leaving 8 bases not matched to a gene. The germline CDR1 and CDR2 sequences are MNHEY and SMNVEV (reference sequence). The CDR3 consists of 14 residues. The CDR3 here is CASRPPGQGIGYTF. The DNA of the CDR3 is TGTGCCAGCAGACCTCCGGGACAGGGGATTGGCTACACCTTC.

The rearrangement uses TRBV5-6 and TRBJ1-1; tentatively, D is TRBD1 (5 bases). The ends were cut back, 4 bases at V and 2 bases at J, with 6 bases in the middle. From germline, CDR1 is SGHDT and CDR2 YYEEEE. CDR3 length: 12 amino acids. CDR3 amino acids: CASSGGNTEAFF. The CDR3 DNA follows: TGTGCCAGCAGCGGGGGAAACACTGAAGCTTTCTTT.